This T cell receptor (beta chain) was found in a study of shared clonotypes between healthy human individuals. Terminally differentiated effector memory CD45RA+ cells were excluded by CCR7 positive selection of CD45RO-negative cells. Whole-study results and caveats: Sorted-subset sequencing, rarefaction showed, was incomplete despite large depth. Of the naive CD4 clonotypes, around 5% were shared across several donors.

V trimming: 0 bases; J trimming: 7 bases; junction bases outside the gene matches: 7. Germline V gene sequence: CDR1 SGDLS, CDR2 YYNGEE. CDR3 length: 15 amino acids. Sequencing used immunoSEQ multiplex PCR; TCRdb keeps in-frame clones, though not all of them. This table holds about 2.1 million clones, around 93% found once. Concerning this clone: The antigen remains undetermined.

The source material was naive CD8+ T cells from PBMCs. The chain employs TRBV9 and TRBJ2-1; 7 bases are shared with TRBD2. The receptor was derived from a man younger than 35 in good health. Some clones in this sample may be carry-over from other donors' samples. The chain's CDR3 is CASSVEVRESNEQFF. DNA for the CDR3: TGTGCCAGCAGCGTAGAGGTGCGGGAGAGTAATGAGCAGTTCTTC.